This TCR beta chain was recovered during a study of long-term antiretroviral therapy in people with HIV. Study conclusions and caveats: No data on ART adherence, viral resistance or therapy changes. Repertoires looked antigen-experienced, with only a slight naive shift after ART. Diversity increased after ART yet remained lower than in transplant donor controls.

Survey-level immunoSEQ v3.0 assays were run. Profiling relied on immunoSEQ multiplex PCR, and the TCRdb table lists in-frame clones only, not all of them. The repertoire holds 35,000 to 45,000 clones, roughly 85% seen once, with more than 9% in the top ten. Remarks on this clone: Its antigen is unknown.

Trimming left V 5 bases short and J 3 bases short, with 12 bases between. The germline V gene has CDR1 SGDLS and CDR2 YYNGEE. The CDR3 contains 14 residues. This sample comprised unsorted PBMCs, obtained 2.2 years after starting antiretroviral therapy. The V and J genes are TRBV9 and TRBJ2-1; D possibly corresponds to TRBD1 (6 bases). This clonotype was sampled from a young man with HIV. The DNA for the CDR3 is TGTGCCAGCAGTCTTGGACAGAACTACAATGAGCAGTTCTTC. This encodes CASSLGQNYNEQFF.